Sequencing of this TCR beta chain was carried out in a study of immune heterogeneity within non-small cell lung tumors. Study-level background: A few squamous cell carcinomas, approximately 11 non-squamous carcinomas and 1 not otherwise specified made up the tumors. Whole-study results and caveats: Clonality of local T cells correlated moderately but significantly with local tumor mutational burden (R 0.3 to 0.4). Largely different high-frequency T-cell receptor beta clonotypes were found between individual patients.

The sample holds many counts of this clonotype. Its target is not known. Germline V gene data show CDR1 as DFQATT and CDR2 as SNEGSKA (reference sequence). This CDR3 has 15 amino acids. Samples each supplied approximately 0.55 ug of bulk tumor genomic DNA as template. Doctors removed several biopsies from each primary tumor during surgery, keeping them far apart. Undergoing curative surgery were patients whose non-small cell lung cancer was untreated and newly diagnosed. For the TCR beta CDR3, multiplex PCR with 32 V and 13 J primers performed the amplification. TCRdb processed the multiplex PCR reads anew with MiXCR; each CDR3 protein has one entry. The data contain roughly 13,000 distinct CDR3 sequences, 23% of them singletons.

Sequencing was carried out using lung tumor tissue. The V and J genes are TRBV20-1 and TRBJ2-3; 10 bases fit TRBD2. This receptor was taken from a man aged 45 to 65 with non-small cell lung cancer. The CDR3 region is CSPGASGGPTDTQYF. DNA of the CDR3: TGCAGCCCAGGGGCTAGCGGGGGACCCACAGATACGCAGTATTTT.